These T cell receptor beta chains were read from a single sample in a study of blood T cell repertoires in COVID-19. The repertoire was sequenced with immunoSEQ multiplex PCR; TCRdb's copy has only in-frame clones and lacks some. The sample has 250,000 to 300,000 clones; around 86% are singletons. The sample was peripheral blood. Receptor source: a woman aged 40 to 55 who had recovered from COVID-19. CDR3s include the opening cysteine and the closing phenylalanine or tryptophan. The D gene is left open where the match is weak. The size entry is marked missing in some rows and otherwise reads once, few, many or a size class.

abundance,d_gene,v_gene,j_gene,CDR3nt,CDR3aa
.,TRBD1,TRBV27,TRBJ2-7,TGTGCCAGCAGTTCCAATCCAGGGGGCTACGAGCAGTACTTC,CASSSNPGGYEQYF
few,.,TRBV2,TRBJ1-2,TGTGCCAGCAGGAGGGGGACAACTAGGGATGGCTACACCTTC,CASRRGTTRDGYTF
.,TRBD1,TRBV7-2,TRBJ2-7,TGTGCCAGCAGCCCAATTCCGGGACAGTTGAACGAGCAGTACTTC,CASSPIPGQLNEQYF
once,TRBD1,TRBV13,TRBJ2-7,TGTGCCAGCAGCACAGGGGGACCGGGGCAGGAGCAGTACTTC,CASSTGGPGQEQYF
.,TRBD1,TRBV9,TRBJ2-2,TGTGCCAGCAGCGTAGCTAGAACAGGGGCCGCCGAAGGAACCGGGGAGCTGTTTTTT,CASSVARTGAAEGTGELFF
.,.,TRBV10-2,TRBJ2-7,TGCGCCAGCAGTACAGGGCGCCACGAGCAGTACTTC,CASSTGRHEQYF
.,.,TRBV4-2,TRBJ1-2,TGTGCCAGCAGCCCTGGGCCCCGGACAGACTATGGCTACACCTTC,CASSPGPRTDYGYTF
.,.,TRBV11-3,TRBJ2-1,TGTGCCAGCAGCTTAGCAGGGAGGTACAATGAGCAGTTCTTC,CASSLAGRYNEQFF
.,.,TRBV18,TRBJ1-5,TGTGCCAGCTCACCACCCAGCACAGGGCACAATCAGCCCCAGCATTTT,CASSPPSTGHNQPQHF
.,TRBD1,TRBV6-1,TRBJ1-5,TGTGCCAGCACCACTACAGGGGATTTCGAACAGCCCCAGCATTTT,CASTTTGDFEQPQHF
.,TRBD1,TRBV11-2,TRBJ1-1,TGTGCCAGCAGCTCCGCGACAGGGCGAGGGAACACTGAAGCTTTCTTT,CASSSATGRGNTEAFF
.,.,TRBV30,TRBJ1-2,TGTGCCTGGAGTTCCCCAGCAAAGGGGAACTATGGCTACACCTTC,CAWSSPAKGNYGYTF
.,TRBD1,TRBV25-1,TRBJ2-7,TGTGCCAGCACTCCGGGACAGGGGGCGGGGCAGTACTTC,CASTPGQGAGQYF
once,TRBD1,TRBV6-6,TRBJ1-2,TGTGCCAGCAGTTCAGACGACAGGGCGCTAATCTATGGCTACACCTTC,CASSSDDRALIYGYTF
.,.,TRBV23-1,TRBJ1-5,TGCGCCAGCAGTCAATCGGTCCAGGCCACCCTCGCGTACAATCAGCCCCAGCATTTT,CASSQSVQATLAYNQPQHF
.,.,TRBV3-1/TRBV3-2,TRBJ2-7,TGTGCCAGCAGCCAAATCGACGAGCAGTACTTC,CASSQIDEQYF
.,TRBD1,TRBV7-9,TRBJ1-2,TGTGCCAGCAGGGGACGGACTACGGACAGGGGCGATGGCTACACCTTC,CASRGRTTDRGDGYTF
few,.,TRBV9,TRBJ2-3,TGTGCCAGCAGCGTAGCGGATACGCAGTATTTT,CASSVADTQYF
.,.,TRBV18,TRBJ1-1,TGTGCCAGCTCACCACCGGTCACTCCTGAAGCTTTCTTT,CASSPPVTPEAFF
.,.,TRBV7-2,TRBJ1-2,TGTGCCAGCAGCTTAGTTGCGGGGCACAGTGGGTATGGCTACACCTTC,CASSLVAGHSGYGYTF
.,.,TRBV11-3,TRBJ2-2,TGTGCCAGCAGCTCCGGAAGGGGGAAGTACACCGGGGAGCTGTTTTTT,CASSSGRGKYTGELFF
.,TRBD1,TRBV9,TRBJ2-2,TGTGCCAGCAGCCCCCGACAGGGGGCCGGGGAGCTGTTTTTT,CASSPRQGAGELFF
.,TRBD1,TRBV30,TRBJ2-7,TGTGCCTGGAGCGGACAGGGGGATAACTACGAGCAGTACTTC,CAWSGQGDNYEQYF
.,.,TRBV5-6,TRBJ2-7,TGTGCCAGCAGCCCGGGTGCTCCCTACGAGCAGTACTTC,CASSPGAPYEQYF
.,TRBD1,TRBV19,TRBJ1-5,TGTGCCAGTACCAGGACAGGATATAGCAATCAGCCCCAGCATTTT,CASTRTGYSNQPQHF